Included here is one T cell receptor (beta chain) sequence, with context. Its target antigen remains unknown. Within one base of it there is no much larger clone, and no base qualities were kept. PBMCs were isolated by Ficoll-Paque density gradient centrifugation. The data are from a study of T-cell memory formation after mild COVID-19 (dated by TCRdb to the early 2020s). Context from the whole study: Most TCR sequence clusters were specific to one of the two donors. The cohort was made up of two young adult volunteers, one female and one male, who were previously healthy. T-cell clones expanding and contracting after mild COVID-19 in two donors were tracked by longitudinal TCRalpha and TCRbeta repertoire sequencing. Overall study outcomes, separate from this receptor: SARS-CoV-2 specificity of the second-wave clones peaking on day 37 was not confirmed. Contracting CD4+ clones were found mainly in CM and EM memory subsets, while CD8+ clones were enriched in EMRA. Only a couple of mild cases were covered in the study, and larger cohorts including severe cases with pre-infection samples were considered necessary. Some responding clones were detected in pre-infection memory, which suggested that pre-existing cross-reactive memory T cells had joined the SARS-CoV-2 response. Clones contracting from day 15 to 85 had balanced CD4/CD8 phenotypes, while a second wave expanding from day 15 to 37 was biased towards CD4+.

V sheds 5 bases and J sheds 6 bases, leaving 21 bases between their ends. CDR3 length: 16 amino acids, cysteine to phenylalanine. The entry retains the CDR3 DNA only, 48 bases that are in frame from base 1. Sequencing was carried out with an Illumina NovaSeq 6000. TCRalpha and TCRbeta cDNA libraries were built by 5'RACE with constant-segment primers, adding sample barcodes and unique molecular identifiers. RNA was extracted from every sample with Trizol reagent. The libraries were amplified in two PCR steps, and the second step added a second sample barcode and Illumina TruSeq adapters. Sequencing of the libraries was done on an Illumina NovaSeq, producing 2 x 150 bp paired-end reads. Under the source paper's analysis protocol: The reads were demultiplexed and collapsed into UMI-guided consensus sequences using migec v1.2.7. Using mixcr v2.1.11, UMI consensuses were aligned to TRA and TRB V and J templates and then assembled into clonotypes. A clonotype was counted as expanded or contracted only when both edgeR and NoisET called the clonotype significant, with the noise models trained on biological replicates. For edgeR calls, a false discovery rate-adjusted p below 0.01 and a log2 fold-change threshold of 1 were applied. As an exploratory analysis of dynamics, max-normalized trajectories of the 1000 most abundant clonotypes were examined by PCA with hierarchical clustering. The CD4 or CD8 phenotype of responding clones was assigned using the separately sequenced CD4+ and CD8+ repertoires. The public reads were run again by TCRdb, first through fastp at Q25 and then through MiXCR, and only productive beta chains were kept. Every distinct CDR3 protein forms one entry, paired with its most common genes and DNA. These V and J calls derive from TCRdb rather than the authors' analysis. This sample lists 200,000 to 250,000 distinct CDR3 sequences; 9.5% were detected once. Clones ranked in the top ten supply around 3.3% of the sample.

The source is a man aged 18 to 35 who had mild COVID-19 (a few samples of this study predate the infection). The sample titles of this study are shuffled in the database, so cell type and time point are left out; the donor was told from shared clones. Rearrangement joined TRBV12-3 or TRBV12-4 to TRBJ2-3; the D gene is possibly TRBD1 or TRBD2, with 6 bases matching each. Sequenced sample: PBMCs or a T cell subset sorted from them (not recorded which). The CDR3 reads as follows: CASSPRGQLPRDTQYF. At the DNA level, the sequence is TGTGCCAGCAGTCCCCGGGGGCAACTCCCTAGGGATACGCAGTATTTT.